A selection of T cell receptor beta chains follows, all from one sample in a study of CD8+ T cells in alopecia areata. Some clones are missing from TCRdb's copy, which holds only in-frame ones; the method was immunoSEQ multiplex PCR. The sample has 110,000 or so clones, less than 70% seen once; the top ten hold about 3.7%. Sequenced here: CD4+ T cells sorted from blood, sampled at week 24, from a patient treated with tofacitinib. The receptors stem from a human donor with alopecia areata. Each CDR3 is given with its conserved first and last residue. D genes are given only for firm matches. The size of a clone is reported for some rows only, either as once, few or many, or as a class for expanded clones.

D gene: NA
clone size: few
V gene: TRBV7-2
J gene: TRBJ2-1
CDR3 protein: CASRPLTGTYNEQFF
CDR3 DNA: TGTGCCAGCAGACCTTTAACGGGGACCTACAATGAGCAGTTCTTC

D gene: NA
clone size: NA
V gene: TRBV6-5
J gene: TRBJ2-3
CDR3 protein: CASSRGTAGNTQYF
CDR3 DNA: TGTGCCAGCAGTAGGGGGACGGCAGGAAATACGCAGTATTTT

D gene: NA
clone size: NA
V gene: TRBV30
J gene: TRBJ1-1
CDR3 protein: CAWSETLDSGRGGTEAFF
CDR3 DNA: TGTGCCTGGAGCGAAACCCTCGACTCCGGACGGGGAGGCACTGAAGCTTTCTTT

D gene: NA
clone size: NA
V gene: TRBV25-1
J gene: TRBJ2-1
CDR3 protein: CASTRRDHNEQFF
CDR3 DNA: TGTGCCAGCACTCGAAGGGATCACAATGAGCAGTTCTTC

D gene: TRBD1
clone size: few
V gene: TRBV29-1
J gene: TRBJ2-1
CDR3 protein: CSVTDRGLNNEQFF
CDR3 DNA: TGCAGCGTTACGGACAGGGGGCTCAACAATGAGCAGTTCTTC

D gene: NA
clone size: NA
V gene: TRBV18
J gene: TRBJ1-1
CDR3 protein: CASSPGWTEAFF
CDR3 DNA: TGTGCCAGCTCACCAGGGTGGACTGAAGCTTTCTTT

D gene: NA
clone size: NA
V gene: TRBV18
J gene: TRBJ1-1
CDR3 protein: CASSSDESTEAFF
CDR3 DNA: TGTGCCAGCTCATCTGACGAAAGCACTGAAGCTTTCTTT

D gene: NA
clone size: NA
V gene: TRBV30
J gene: TRBJ1-4
CDR3 protein: CAEKRRGPTEKLFF
CDR3 DNA: TGTGCAGAGAAGAGACGGGGTCCGACTGAAAAACTGTTTTTT

D gene: NA
clone size: NA
V gene: TRBV15
J gene: TRBJ2-1
CDR3 protein: CATSRGGGHEQFF
CDR3 DNA: TGTGCCACCAGCAGAGGGGGCGGGCATGAGCAGTTCTTC

D gene: NA
clone size: NA
V gene: TRBV7-2
J gene: TRBJ2-3
CDR3 protein: CASSFVGLEDTQYF
CDR3 DNA: TGTGCCAGCAGCTTCGTGGGGTTAGAAGATACGCAGTATTTT

D gene: TRBD1
clone size: few
V gene: TRBV29-1
J gene: TRBJ1-1
CDR3 protein: CSVAWDRVTEAFF
CDR3 DNA: TGCAGCGTTGCTTGGGACAGGGTTACTGAAGCTTTCTTT

D gene: NA
clone size: NA
V gene: TRBV29-1
J gene: TRBJ2-7
CDR3 protein: CSVEDSFTYEQYF
CDR3 DNA: TGCAGCGTTGAAGACAGCTTCACCTACGAGCAGTACTTC

D gene: NA
clone size: NA
V gene: TRBV19
J gene: TRBJ1-1
CDR3 protein: CASRSAAWANTEAFF
CDR3 DNA: TGTGCCAGTAGGTCGGCGGCGTGGGCGAACACTGAAGCTTTCTTT